These 14 T cell receptor beta chains were sequenced from one sample in a study of blood T cell repertoires in COVID-19. Using immunoSEQ multiplex PCR, the repertoire was profiled, and TCRdb retains in-frame clones only, with some absent. The sample includes approximately 300,000 clones, approximately 84% seen only once; the top ten take about a sixth. Input material: peripheral blood. These receptors all come from a person aged 70 to 85 with COVID-19, enrolled during active disease.

This chain uses TRBV3-1 (or the pseudogene TRBV3-2) with TRBJ2-7; tentatively, D is TRBD2 (7 bases). There are 17 residues in the CDR3. The V end was cut by 1 base, the J end by 2 bases, with 18 bases between. Germline loops: CDR1 LGHDT, CDR2 YNNKEL (reference sequence). The chain's CDR3 is CASSQVMGGANPYEQYF. CDR3 coding DNA: TGTGCCAGCAGCCAAGTAATGGGGGGGGCAAATCCCTACGAGCAGTACTTC.

The rearrangement links TRBV11-2 to TRBJ2-1; 12 bases fit TRBD2. V dropped 4 bases and J dropped 11; count of bases not matched to a gene: 12. This CDR3 comprises 16 residues. Germline V gene data show CDR1 as SGHAT and CDR2 as FQNNGV. In DNA, the CDR3 is TGTGCCAGCAGCTACCACCCGCGACTAGCGGGGGACAAGCAGTTCTTC. As protein: CASSYHPRLAGDKQFF.

This clone rates as medium-sized. This chain joins TRBV6-2 or TRBV6-3 and TRBJ1-5; no clear D gene. Trimming took 0 bases from V and 4 from J, leaving 13 bases between them. The length of the CDR3 is 16 residues. The germline CDR1 and CDR2 sequences are MNHEY and SVGEGT. This CDR3 reads CASSYSMEGKNQPQHF. The CDR3 DNA is TGTGCCAGCAGTTACTCAATGGAGGGCAAGAATCAGCCCCAGCATTTT.

CDR3 in DNA: TGTGCCAGCAGCCACAGGGACCAGCTTTTAGGCCAAGAGACCCAGTACTTC. This encodes CASSHRDQLLGQETQYF. V gene TRBV7-8 combines with J gene TRBJ2-5; D is perhaps TRBD1 (6 bases). CDR3 length equals 17 residues. V gave up 5 bases and J gave up 1 base, with 20 bases separating them. Germline CDR1 SGHVS, CDR2 FQNEAQ.

The chain links TRBV7-8 to TRBJ1-4; D call uncertain. V shed 5 bases and J shed 3 bases, with 16 bases lying between them. The CDR3 extends over 16 amino acids. Germline values: CDR1 SGHVS, CDR2 FQNEAQ. The CDR3 nucleotides are TGTGCCAGCAGCCCTTCCCGTTTCGGGGCTAATGAAAAACTGTTTTTT. This sequence encodes CASSPSRFGANEKLFF.

The chain carries TRBV5-1 and TRBJ2-1; the D is unclear. The CDR3 runs to 12 residues. The germline V gene encodes CDR1 SGHRS and CDR2 YFSETQ. Trimming took off 5 bases at V and 6 bases at J, with 9 bases between the two ends. The CDR3 nucleotides are TGCGCCAGCAGAGTAGCCAGCAATGAGCAGTTCTTC. Translated, it gives CASRVASNEQFF.

CDR3 loop: CASSWLSRTGTYGYTF. CDR3 coding DNA: TGTGCCAGCAGTTGGCTAAGCCGGACAGGAACCTATGGCTACACCTTC. The chain has TRBV6-2 or TRBV6-3 and TRBJ1-2; 7 nucleotides match TRBD1. Trimming removed 4 bases from V and 4 bases from J; junction bases left unmatched: 12. The CDR3 extends over 16 amino acids. Per germline, CDR1 MNHEY and CDR2 SVGEGT.

V and J are TRBV29-1 and TRBJ1-1, with D perhaps matching TRBD1 (6 bases). With 3 bases removed from V and 11 bases from J, the gap between germline ends came to 13 bases. Germline loops: CDR1 SQVTM, CDR2 ANQGSEA. The CDR3 sequence is 11 residues long. The CDR3 region has the DNA TGCAGCGTTGAGGTGGGGGCGCAGGCTTTCTTT. Protein: CSVEVGAQAFF.

V and J are TRBV6-1 and TRBJ1-2, with TRBD1 matching over 9 bases. The V and J ends lost 4 bases and 0 bases, in that order; junction bases with no gene match: 3. Germline V gives CDR1 MNHNS, CDR2 SASEGT. This CDR3 has 15 residues. Here the CDR3 reads CASSAGTGSNYGYTF. The DNA for the CDR3 is TGTGCCAGCAGTGCCGGGACAGGGTCTAACTATGGCTACACCTTC.

The rearrangement joins TRBV30 to TRBJ1-1; no definite D call. Trimming cost V 3 bases and J 6 bases, with 11 bases left between them. The V gene's germline CDR1 is GTSNPN and CDR2 SVGIG (reference sequence). This CDR3 has 12 residues. CDR3 sequence (DNA): TGTGCCTGGAGGGGTCGTAGCGCTGAAGCTTTCTTT. This codes for CAWRGRSAEAFF.

This clone appeared once. The chain has TRBV4-3 and TRBJ2-1; D remains unclear. Per germline, CDR1 LGHNA and CDR2 YSLEER. The CDR3 is 12 residues long. The CDR3 DNA reads TGCGCTAGTGGAGACGGCTACAATGAGCAGTTCTTC. As protein: CASGDGYNEQFF.

This sequence joins TRBV15 and TRBJ1-6, with 7 bases identical to TRBD1. The CDR3 contains 14 residues. Looked up from germline, CDR1 is LNHNV and CDR2 is YYDKDF (reference sequence). V lost 6 bases to trimming and J lost 4 bases; unmatched junction nucleotides: 3. The CDR3 DNA reads as TGTGCCACCAGGGGGACAGCTTATAATTCACCCCTCCACTTT. Protein: CATRGTAYNSPLHF.

The sample holds a few counts of this clone. This sequence joins TRBV27 and TRBJ1-2; 7 bases match TRBD1. Germline trimming cut 5 bases from V and 6 bases from J; bases unmatched to any gene: 12. Per germline, CDR1 MNHEY and CDR2 SMNVEV (reference sequence). This CDR3 has 15 amino acids. The CDR3 DNA reads as TGTGCCAGCAGTCTCCTCCCGACAGGGAGTAATGGCTACACCTTC. Translated, it gives CASSLLPTGSNGYTF.

This clone was found a few times. The chain joins TRBV12-3 or TRBV12-4 to TRBJ1-4, with a tentative D call TRBD1 (5 bases). Trimming left V 2 bases short and J 15 bases short, with 13 bases between. The CDR3 consists of 12 residues. In DNA form, the CDR3 reads TGTGCCAGCAGTTTATTCGGCAGGGAAGTGTTTTTT. Translated, it gives CASSLFGREVFF.